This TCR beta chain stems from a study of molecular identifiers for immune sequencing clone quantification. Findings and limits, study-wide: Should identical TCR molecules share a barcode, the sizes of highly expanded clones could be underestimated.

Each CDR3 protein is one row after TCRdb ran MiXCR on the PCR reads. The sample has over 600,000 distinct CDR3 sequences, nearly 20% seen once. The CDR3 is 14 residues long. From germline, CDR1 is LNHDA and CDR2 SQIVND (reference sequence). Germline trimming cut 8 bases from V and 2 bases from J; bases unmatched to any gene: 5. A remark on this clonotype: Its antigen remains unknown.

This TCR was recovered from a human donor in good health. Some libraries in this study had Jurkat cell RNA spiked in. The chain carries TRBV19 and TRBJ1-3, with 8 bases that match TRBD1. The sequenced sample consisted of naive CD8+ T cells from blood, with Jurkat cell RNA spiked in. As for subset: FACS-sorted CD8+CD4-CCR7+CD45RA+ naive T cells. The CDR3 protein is CASGQGPAGNTIYF. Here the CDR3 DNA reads TGTGCCAGTGGACAGGGACCGGCTGGAAACACCATATATTTT.